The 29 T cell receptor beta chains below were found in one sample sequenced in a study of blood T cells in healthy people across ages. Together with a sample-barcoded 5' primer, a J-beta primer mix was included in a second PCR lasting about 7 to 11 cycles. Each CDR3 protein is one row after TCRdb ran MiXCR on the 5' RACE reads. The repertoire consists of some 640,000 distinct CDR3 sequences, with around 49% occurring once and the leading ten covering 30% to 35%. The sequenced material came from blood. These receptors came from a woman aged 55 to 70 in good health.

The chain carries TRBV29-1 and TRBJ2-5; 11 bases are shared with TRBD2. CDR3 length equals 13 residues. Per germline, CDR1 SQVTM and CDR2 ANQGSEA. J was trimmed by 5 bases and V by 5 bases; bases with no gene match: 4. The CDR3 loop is CSVRSSGGETQYF. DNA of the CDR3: TGCAGCGTTAGGTCTAGCGGGGGGGAGACCCAGTACTTC.

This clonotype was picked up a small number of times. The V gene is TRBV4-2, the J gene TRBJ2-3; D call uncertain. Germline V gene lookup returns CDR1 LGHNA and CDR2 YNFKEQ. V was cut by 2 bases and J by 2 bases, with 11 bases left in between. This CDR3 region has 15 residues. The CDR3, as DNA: TGTGCCAGCAGCCAACCGTTGAGCCTCACAGATACGCAGTATTTT. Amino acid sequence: CASSQPLSLTDTQYF.

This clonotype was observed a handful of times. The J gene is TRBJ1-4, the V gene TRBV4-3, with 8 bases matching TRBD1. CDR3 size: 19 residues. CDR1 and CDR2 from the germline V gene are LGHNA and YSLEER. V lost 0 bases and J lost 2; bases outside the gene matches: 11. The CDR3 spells CASSQEGAGGLGTNEKLFF. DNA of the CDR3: TGCGCCAGCAGCCAAGAGGGGGCAGGGGGCTTAGGGACTAATGAAAAACTGTTTTTT.

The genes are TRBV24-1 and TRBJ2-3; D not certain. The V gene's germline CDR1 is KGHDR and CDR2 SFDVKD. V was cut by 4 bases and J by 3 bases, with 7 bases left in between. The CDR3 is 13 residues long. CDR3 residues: CATSEDLTDTQYF. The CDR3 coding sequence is TGTGCCACCAGTGAGGATCTAACAGATACGCAGTATTTT.

The CDR3 DNA follows: TGCAGCGTTGTAAGAGACAGCACAGATACGCAGTATTTT. This encodes CSVVRDSTDTQYF. V gene TRBV29-1 combines with J gene TRBJ2-3; D is unclear. Germline values: CDR1 SQVTM, CDR2 ANQGSEA. The germline V and J ends were trimmed by 4 bases and 0 bases, with 8 bases remaining between them. This CDR3 contains 13 residues.

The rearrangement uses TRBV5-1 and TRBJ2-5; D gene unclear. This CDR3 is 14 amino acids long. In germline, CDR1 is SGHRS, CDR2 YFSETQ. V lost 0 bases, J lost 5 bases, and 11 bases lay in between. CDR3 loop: CASSLDSIGETQYF. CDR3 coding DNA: TGCGCCAGCAGCTTGGACAGCATAGGGGAGACCCAGTACTTC.

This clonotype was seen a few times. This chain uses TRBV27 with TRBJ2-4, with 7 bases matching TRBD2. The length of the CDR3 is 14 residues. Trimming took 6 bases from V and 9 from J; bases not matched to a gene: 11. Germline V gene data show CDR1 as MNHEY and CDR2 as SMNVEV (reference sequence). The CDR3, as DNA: TGTGCCAGCAGCCGGATAGCGGGCGGGAGCATTCAGTACTTC. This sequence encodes CASSRIAGGSIQYF.

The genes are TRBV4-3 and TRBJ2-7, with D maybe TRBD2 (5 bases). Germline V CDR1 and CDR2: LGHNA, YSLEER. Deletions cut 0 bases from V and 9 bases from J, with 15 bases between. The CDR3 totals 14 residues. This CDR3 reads CASSQDIGPGGQYF. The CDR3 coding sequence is TGCGCCAGCAGCCAAGATATAGGACCCGGAGGGCAGTACTTC.

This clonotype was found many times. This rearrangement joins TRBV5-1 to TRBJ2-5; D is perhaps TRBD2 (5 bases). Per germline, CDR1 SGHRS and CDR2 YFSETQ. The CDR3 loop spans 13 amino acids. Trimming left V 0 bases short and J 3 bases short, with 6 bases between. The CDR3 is CASSLAGKETQYF. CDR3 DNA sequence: TGCGCCAGCAGCTTGGCGGGGAAAGAGACCCAGTACTTC.

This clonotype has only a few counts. The CDR3 sequence: CSARDPLQGVGYGYTF. As DNA, the CDR3 is TGCAGTGCTAGAGACCCCCTACAGGGGGTAGGGTATGGCTACACCTTC. V gene TRBV20-1 combines with J gene TRBJ1-2; TRBD1 agrees at 8 bases. The CDR3 extends over 16 amino acids. Germline CDR1 DFQATT, CDR2 SNEGSKA (reference sequence). Losses at the gene ends were 0 bases for V and 5 bases for J; bases not matched to a gene: 11.

The CDR3 here is CSARNGDYNEQFF. The CDR3 nucleotides read TGCAGTGCTAGGAACGGGGACTACAATGAGCAGTTCTTC. The chain has TRBV20-1 and TRBJ2-1; possible D gene TRBD2, 5 bases. The CDR3 spans 13 residues. V was pared by 3 bases and J by 3 bases, with 9 bases between. Looked up from germline, CDR1 is DFQATT and CDR2 is SNEGSKA (reference sequence).

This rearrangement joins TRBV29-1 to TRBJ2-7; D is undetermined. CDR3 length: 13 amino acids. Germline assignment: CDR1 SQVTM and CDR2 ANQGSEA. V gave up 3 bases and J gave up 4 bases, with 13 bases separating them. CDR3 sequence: CSVDAPGLYEQYF. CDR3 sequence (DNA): TGCAGCGTTGATGCTCCTGGATTATACGAGCAGTACTTC.

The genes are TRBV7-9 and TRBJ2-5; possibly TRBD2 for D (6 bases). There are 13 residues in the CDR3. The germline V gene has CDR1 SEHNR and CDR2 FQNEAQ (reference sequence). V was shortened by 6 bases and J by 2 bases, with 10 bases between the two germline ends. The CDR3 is CASRNGGQETQYF. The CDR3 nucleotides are TGTGCCAGCAGGAATGGAGGGCAAGAGACCCAGTACTTC.

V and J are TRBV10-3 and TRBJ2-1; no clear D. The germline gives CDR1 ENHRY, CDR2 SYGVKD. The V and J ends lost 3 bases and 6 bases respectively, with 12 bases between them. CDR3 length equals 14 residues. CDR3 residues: CAISEIPAGNEQFF. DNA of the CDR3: TGTGCCATCAGTGAAATCCCAGCAGGCAATGAGCAGTTCTTC.

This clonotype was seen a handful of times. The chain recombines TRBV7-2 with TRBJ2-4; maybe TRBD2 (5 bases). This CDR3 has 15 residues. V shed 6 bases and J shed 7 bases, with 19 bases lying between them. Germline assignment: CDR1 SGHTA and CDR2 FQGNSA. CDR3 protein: CASRLGQPVPNIQYF. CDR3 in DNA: TGTGCCAGCAGACTAGGGCAGCCTGTCCCCAACATTCAGTACTTC.

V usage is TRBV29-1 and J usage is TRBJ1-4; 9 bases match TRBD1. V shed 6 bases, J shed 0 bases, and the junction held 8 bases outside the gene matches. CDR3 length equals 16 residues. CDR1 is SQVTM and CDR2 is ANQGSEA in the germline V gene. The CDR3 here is CSVWTGDYATNEKLFF. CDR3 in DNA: TGCAGCGTGTGGACAGGGGATTACGCAACTAATGAAAAACTGTTTTTT. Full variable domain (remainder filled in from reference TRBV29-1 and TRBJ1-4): SAVISQKPSRDICQRGTSLTIQCQVDSQVTMMFWYRQQPGQSLTLIATANQGSEATYESGFVIDKFPISRPNLTFSTLTVSNMSPEDSSIYLCSVWTGDYATNEKLFFGSGTQLSVL.

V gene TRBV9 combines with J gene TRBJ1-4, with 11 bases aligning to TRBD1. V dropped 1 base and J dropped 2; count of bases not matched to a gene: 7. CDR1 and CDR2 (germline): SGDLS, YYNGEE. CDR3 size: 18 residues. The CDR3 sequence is CASSVRAGQGGTNEKLFF. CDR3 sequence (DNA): TGTGCCAGCAGCGTAAGAGCGGGACAGGGGGGCACTAATGAAAAACTGTTTTTT. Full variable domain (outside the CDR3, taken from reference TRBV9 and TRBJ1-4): DSGVTQTPKHLITATGQRVTLRCSPRSGDLSVYWYQQSLDQGLQFLIQYYNGEERAKGNILERFSAQQFPDLHSELNLSSLELGDSALYFCASSVRAGQGGTNEKLFFGSGTQLSVL.

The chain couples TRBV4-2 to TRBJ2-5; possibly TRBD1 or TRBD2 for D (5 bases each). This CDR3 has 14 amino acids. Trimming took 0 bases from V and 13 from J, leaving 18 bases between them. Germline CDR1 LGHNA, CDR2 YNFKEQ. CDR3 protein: CASSQDPQGRGLYF. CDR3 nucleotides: TGTGCCAGCAGCCAAGATCCCCAGGGCCGAGGGTTGTACTTC.

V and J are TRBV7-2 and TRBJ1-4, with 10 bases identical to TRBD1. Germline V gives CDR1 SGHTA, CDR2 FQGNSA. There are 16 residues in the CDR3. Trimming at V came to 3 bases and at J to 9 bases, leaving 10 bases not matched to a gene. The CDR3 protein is CASSFSWGQGNQKLFF. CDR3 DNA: TGTGCCAGCAGCTTTAGCTGGGGACAGGGGAATCAAAAACTGTTTTTT.

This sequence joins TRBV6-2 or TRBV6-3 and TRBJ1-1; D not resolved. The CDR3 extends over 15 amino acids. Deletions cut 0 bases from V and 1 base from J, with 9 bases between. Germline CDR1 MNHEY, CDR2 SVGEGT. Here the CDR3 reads CASSYSPHSNTEAFF. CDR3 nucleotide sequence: TGTGCCAGCAGTTACTCCCCTCACTCGAACACTGAAGCTTTCTTT.

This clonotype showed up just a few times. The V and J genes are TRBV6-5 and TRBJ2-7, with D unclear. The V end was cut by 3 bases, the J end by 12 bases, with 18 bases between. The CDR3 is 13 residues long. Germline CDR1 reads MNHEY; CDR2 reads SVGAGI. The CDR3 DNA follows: TGTGCCAGCAGTTATCTGGACCCCGATAGGCTGTACTTC. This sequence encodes CASSYLDPDRLYF.

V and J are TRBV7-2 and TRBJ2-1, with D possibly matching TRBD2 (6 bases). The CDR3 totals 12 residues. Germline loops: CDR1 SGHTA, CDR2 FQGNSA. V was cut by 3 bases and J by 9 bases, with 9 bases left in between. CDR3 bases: TGTGCCAGCAGCTTTTACGGGAGTGAGCAGTTCTTC. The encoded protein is CASSFYGSEQFF.

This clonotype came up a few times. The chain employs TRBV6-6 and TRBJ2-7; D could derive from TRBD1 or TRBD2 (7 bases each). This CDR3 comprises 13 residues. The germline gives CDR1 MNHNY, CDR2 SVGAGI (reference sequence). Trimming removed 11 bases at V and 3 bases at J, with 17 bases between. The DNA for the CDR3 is TGTGCCCACAGGGGAGGGCCCAGCTACGAGCAGTACTTC. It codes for CAHRGGPSYEQYF.

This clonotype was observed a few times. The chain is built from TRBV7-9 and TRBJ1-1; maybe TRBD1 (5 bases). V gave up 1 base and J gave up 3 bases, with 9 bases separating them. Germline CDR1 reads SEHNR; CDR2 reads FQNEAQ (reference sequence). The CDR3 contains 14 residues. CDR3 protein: CASSLVGRDTEAFF. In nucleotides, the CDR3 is TGTGCCAGCAGCTTAGTGGGCAGGGACACTGAAGCTTTCTTT.

CDR3 loop: CASRGGTSGTYNEQFF. The CDR3 region has the DNA TGTGCCAGCAGGGGAGGGACTAGCGGGACCTACAATGAGCAGTTCTTC. The chain uses TRBV2 and TRBJ2-1; 13 nucleotides agree with TRBD2. V lost 6 bases and J lost 2; bases outside the gene matches: 4. The CDR3 contains 16 residues. CDR1 is SNHLY and CDR2 is FYNNEI in the germline V gene.

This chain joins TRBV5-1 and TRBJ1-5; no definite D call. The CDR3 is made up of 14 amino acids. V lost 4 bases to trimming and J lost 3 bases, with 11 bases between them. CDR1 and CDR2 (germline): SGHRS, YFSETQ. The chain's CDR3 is CASSMDGTNQPQHF. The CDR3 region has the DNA TGCGCCAGCAGCATGGACGGAACCAATCAGCCCCAGCATTTT. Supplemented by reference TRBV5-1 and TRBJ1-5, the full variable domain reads KAGVTQTPRYLIKTRGQQVTLSCSPISGHRSVSWYQQTPGQGLQFLFEYFSETQRNKGNFPGRFSGRQFSNSRSEMNVSTLELGDSALYLCASSMDGTNQPQHFGDGTRLSIL.

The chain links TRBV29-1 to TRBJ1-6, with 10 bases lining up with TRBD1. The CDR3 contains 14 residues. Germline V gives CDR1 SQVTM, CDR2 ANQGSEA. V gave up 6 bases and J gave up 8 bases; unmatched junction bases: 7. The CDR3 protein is CSVRTGTGDSPLHF. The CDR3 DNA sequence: TGCAGCGTGCGAACCGGGACAGGGGATTCACCCCTCCACTTT.

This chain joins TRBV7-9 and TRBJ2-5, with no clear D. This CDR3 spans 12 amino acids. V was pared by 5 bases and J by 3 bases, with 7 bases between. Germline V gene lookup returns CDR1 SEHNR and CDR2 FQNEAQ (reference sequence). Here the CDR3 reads CASSKVEETQYF. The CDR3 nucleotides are TGTGCCAGCAGCAAGGTGGAAGAGACCCAGTACTTC.

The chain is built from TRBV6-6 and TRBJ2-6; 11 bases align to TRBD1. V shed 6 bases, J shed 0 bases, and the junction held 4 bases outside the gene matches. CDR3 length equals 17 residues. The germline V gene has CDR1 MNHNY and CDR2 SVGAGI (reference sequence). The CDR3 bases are TGTGCCAGCAGCGGGACAGGGGGGTTCTCTGGGGCCAACGTCCTGACTTTC. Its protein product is CASSGTGGFSGANVLTF.